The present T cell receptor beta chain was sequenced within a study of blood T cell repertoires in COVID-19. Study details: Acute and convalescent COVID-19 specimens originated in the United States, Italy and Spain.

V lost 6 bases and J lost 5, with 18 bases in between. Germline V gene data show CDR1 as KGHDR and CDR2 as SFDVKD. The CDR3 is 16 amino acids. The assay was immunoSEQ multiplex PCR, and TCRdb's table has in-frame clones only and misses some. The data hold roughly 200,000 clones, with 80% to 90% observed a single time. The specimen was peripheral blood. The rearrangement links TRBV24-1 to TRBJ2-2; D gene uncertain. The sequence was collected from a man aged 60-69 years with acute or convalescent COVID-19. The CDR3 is CATSPGRSVGTGELFF. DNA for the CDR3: TGTGCCACCAGTCCCGGCAGGTCGGTCGGTACCGGGGAGCTGTTTTTT.